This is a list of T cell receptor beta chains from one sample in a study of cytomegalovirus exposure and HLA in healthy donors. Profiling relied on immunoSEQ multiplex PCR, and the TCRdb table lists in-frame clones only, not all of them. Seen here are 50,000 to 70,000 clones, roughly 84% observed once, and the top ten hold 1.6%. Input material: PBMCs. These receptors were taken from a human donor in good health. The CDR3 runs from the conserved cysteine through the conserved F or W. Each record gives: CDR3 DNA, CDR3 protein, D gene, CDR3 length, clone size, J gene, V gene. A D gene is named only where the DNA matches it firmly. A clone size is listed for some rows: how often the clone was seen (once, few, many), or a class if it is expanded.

CDR3nt: TGTGCCATCAGTGACTCAGGGCGACAGACCTATGGCTACACCTTC
CDR3aa: CAISDSGRQTYGYTF
d_gene: NA
len: 15
abundance: NA
j_gene: TRBJ1-2
v_gene: TRBV10-3

CDR3nt: TGTGCCAGCAGCTTCGGGACTCTAGGGGACGAGCAGTACTTC
CDR3aa: CASSFGTLGDEQYF
d_gene: NA
len: 14
abundance: NA
j_gene: TRBJ2-7
v_gene: TRBV7-2

CDR3nt: TGTGCCAGCAGTGGGACTAGCGGCTACAATGAGCAGTTCTTC
CDR3aa: CASSGTSGYNEQFF
d_gene: TRBD2
len: 14
abundance: NA
j_gene: TRBJ2-1
v_gene: TRBV6-5

CDR3nt: TGTGCCAGCAGCTTTGGGGGGGTCCAGGGCGAGACCCAGTACTTC
CDR3aa: CASSFGGVQGETQYF
d_gene: TRBD2
len: 15
abundance: NA
j_gene: TRBJ2-5
v_gene: TRBV5-5

CDR3nt: TGCGCCAGCACCTACCACAGGGACAATGAGCAGTTCTTC
CDR3aa: CASTYHRDNEQFF
d_gene: NA
len: 13
abundance: NA
j_gene: TRBJ2-1
v_gene: TRBV5-1

CDR3nt: TGTGCCACGGGCAGGGGGCTCGCCACTGAAGCTTTCTTT
CDR3aa: CATGRGLATEAFF
d_gene: TRBD1
len: 13
abundance: few
j_gene: TRBJ1-1
v_gene: TRBV10-3

CDR3nt: TGTGCCAGCGGGGGGTTGGGCCGGGTGAGCACTGAAGCTTTCTTT
CDR3aa: CASGGLGRVSTEAFF
d_gene: NA
len: 15
abundance: NA
j_gene: TRBJ1-1
v_gene: TRBV27

CDR3nt: TGTGCCAGCAGTTTTCGGGGGGGTAGCAATCAGCCCCAGCATTTT
CDR3aa: CASSFRGGSNQPQHF
d_gene: NA
len: 15
abundance: NA
j_gene: TRBJ1-5
v_gene: TRBV6-5

CDR3nt: TGTTCCAGCAGCCCCACGGGGTTTGGCTACACCTTC
CDR3aa: CSSSPTGFGYTF
d_gene: NA
len: 12
abundance: NA
j_gene: TRBJ1-2
v_gene: TRBV7-9

CDR3nt: TGCGCCAGCACCCTAGACCGGAAGCAGTTCTTC
CDR3aa: CASTLDRKQFF
d_gene: NA
len: 11
abundance: NA
j_gene: TRBJ2-1
v_gene: TRBV5-1

CDR3nt: TGTGCCAGTAGTACGAGACAGGCTGGCCCTAATGAAAAACTGTTTTTT
CDR3aa: CASSTRQAGPNEKLFF
d_gene: NA
len: 16
abundance: NA
j_gene: TRBJ1-4
v_gene: TRBV19

CDR3nt: TGTGCCAGCAGCGCGTGGGGAGCGGCCACCGGGGAGCTGTTTTTT
CDR3aa: CASSAWGAATGELFF
d_gene: NA
len: 15
abundance: NA
j_gene: TRBJ2-2
v_gene: TRBV9

CDR3nt: TGTGCCAGCAGGGGGGACAGACGATCCTACGAGCAGTACTTC
CDR3aa: CASRGDRRSYEQYF
d_gene: TRBD1
len: 14
abundance: NA
j_gene: TRBJ2-7
v_gene: TRBV2

CDR3nt: TGTGCCAGCAGCTTGGCACACAATGAGCAGTTCTTC
CDR3aa: CASSLAHNEQFF
d_gene: NA
len: 12
abundance: NA
j_gene: TRBJ2-1
v_gene: TRBV7-2

CDR3nt: TGTGCCAGCAGTCACCAGGGCTCTGGGGCCAACGTCCTGACTTTC
CDR3aa: CASSHQGSGANVLTF
d_gene: NA
len: 15
abundance: NA
j_gene: TRBJ2-6
v_gene: TRBV28

CDR3nt: TGTGCCAGCAGCTTAGACAGGCAGGGGGCGAATGGAAACACCATATATTTT
CDR3aa: CASSLDRQGANGNTIYF
d_gene: TRBD1
len: 17
abundance: NA
j_gene: TRBJ1-3
v_gene: TRBV7-2

CDR3nt: TGTGCCAGCAGTCTCTCGTGGGACAGGGCCTACGAGCAGTACTTC
CDR3aa: CASSLSWDRAYEQYF
d_gene: TRBD1
len: 15
abundance: NA
j_gene: TRBJ2-7
v_gene: TRBV27

CDR3nt: TGTGCCAGCAGCTTAGGGACTAGTATCTCCTACGAGCAGTACTTC
CDR3aa: CASSLGTSISYEQYF
d_gene: TRBD2
len: 15
abundance: NA
j_gene: TRBJ2-7
v_gene: TRBV7-3

CDR3nt: TGTGCCAGCAGCTCTAAAAGCGATACTGGCTACACCTTC
CDR3aa: CASSSKSDTGYTF
d_gene: NA
len: 13
abundance: NA
j_gene: TRBJ1-2
v_gene: TRBV5-4

CDR3nt: TGTGCCAGCAGCCCTGGACACTATGAAGCTTTCTTT
CDR3aa: CASSPGHYEAFF
d_gene: NA
len: 12
abundance: NA
j_gene: TRBJ1-1
v_gene: TRBV7-9

CDR3nt: TGTGCCAGCAGCCGGGACAGGGGTCTTAGCTCCTATAATTCACCCCTCCACTTT
CDR3aa: CASSRDRGLSSYNSPLHF
d_gene: TRBD1
len: 18
abundance: NA
j_gene: TRBJ1-6
v_gene: TRBV27

CDR3nt: TGTGCCAGCAGCGTTAGCGGGGGGGCCGGAGATACGCAGTATTTT
CDR3aa: CASSVSGGAGDTQYF
d_gene: TRBD2
len: 15
abundance: NA
j_gene: TRBJ2-3
v_gene: TRBV9

CDR3nt: TGCGCCAGCACCTCGTTGAGGGCTACTGACAATGAGCAGTTCTTC
CDR3aa: CASTSLRATDNEQFF
d_gene: NA
len: 15
abundance: few
j_gene: TRBJ2-1
v_gene: TRBV5-1

CDR3nt: TGTGCCTGGAGTGTAAGTCGGACTAGCGGGGGAAGTGCCAAAAACATTCAGTACTTC
CDR3aa: CAWSVSRTSGGSAKNIQYF
d_gene: TRBD2
len: 19
abundance: NA
j_gene: TRBJ2-4
v_gene: TRBV30

CDR3nt: TGTGCCAGCAGCCCGACCGGGATAGGAGAGACCCAGTACTTC
CDR3aa: CASSPTGIGETQYF
d_gene: NA
len: 14
abundance: NA
j_gene: TRBJ2-5
v_gene: TRBV5-4

CDR3nt: TGTGCCAGTAGTAGGACTAGCGGGAGGAATGAGCAGTTCTTC
CDR3aa: CASSRTSGRNEQFF
d_gene: TRBD2
len: 14
abundance: once
j_gene: TRBJ2-1
v_gene: TRBV19

CDR3nt: TGCGCCAGCAGCCGGACTAGCGGCACAGATACGCAGTATTTT
CDR3aa: CASSRTSGTDTQYF
d_gene: TRBD2
len: 14
abundance: NA
j_gene: TRBJ2-3
v_gene: TRBV10-1

CDR3nt: TGTGCCAGCAGCCCAAGCGGGGGGGCGCCCCAAGAGACCCAGTACTTC
CDR3aa: CASSPSGGAPQETQYF
d_gene: TRBD2
len: 16
abundance: NA
j_gene: TRBJ2-5
v_gene: TRBV4-2

CDR3nt: TGTGCCAGCAGTTTTTATAGCGGGAGTTACGAGCAGTACTTC
CDR3aa: CASSFYSGSYEQYF
d_gene: TRBD2
len: 14
abundance: NA
j_gene: TRBJ2-7
v_gene: TRBV28

CDR3nt: TGTGCCAGCAGCTTTGGGACAGGGGCGACCCAGTACTTC
CDR3aa: CASSFGTGATQYF
d_gene: TRBD1
len: 13
abundance: NA
j_gene: TRBJ2-5
v_gene: TRBV5-6

CDR3nt: TGCGCCAGCAGCTTGGTTGGGGGCACTGGAAACACCATATATTTT
CDR3aa: CASSLVGGTGNTIYF
d_gene: NA
len: 15
abundance: once
j_gene: TRBJ1-3
v_gene: TRBV5-1

CDR3nt: TGTGCCAGCAGCTTAGCAAAGCGGGGGTCCAACAATGAGCAGTTCTTC
CDR3aa: CASSLAKRGSNNEQFF
d_gene: TRBD2
len: 16
abundance: NA
j_gene: TRBJ2-1
v_gene: TRBV7-3

CDR3nt: TGTGCCAGCAGCTACCGCGAGGGACTAGCAGATACCGGGGAGCTGTTTTTT
CDR3aa: CASSYREGLADTGELFF
d_gene: TRBD2
len: 17
abundance: once
j_gene: TRBJ2-2
v_gene: TRBV13

CDR3nt: TGTGCCAGCTCCCAAGCGACTGTGCTCAGCTCCTACAATGAGCAGTTCTTC
CDR3aa: CASSQATVLSSYNEQFF
d_gene: NA
len: 17
abundance: NA
j_gene: TRBJ2-1
v_gene: TRBV18

CDR3nt: TGTGCCTGGAGTGGGGGACAGGGTAGCGTAGCTTTCTTT
CDR3aa: CAWSGGQGSVAFF
d_gene: TRBD1
len: 13
abundance: NA
j_gene: TRBJ1-1
v_gene: TRBV30

CDR3nt: TGTGCCAGTAGTATAGGCTGGCAGGGTAATTCACCCCTCCACTTT
CDR3aa: CASSIGWQGNSPLHF
d_gene: NA
len: 15
abundance: NA
j_gene: TRBJ1-6
v_gene: TRBV19

CDR3nt: TGTGCCAGCAGCTACAGGAACACTGAAGCTTTCTTT
CDR3aa: CASSYRNTEAFF
d_gene: NA
len: 12
abundance: NA
j_gene: TRBJ1-1
v_gene: TRBV11-2